Listed below are T cell receptor beta chains from one sample, sequenced in a study of vaccination and CD4 T cells after COVID-19. MiXCR, applied by TCRdb to the PCR reads, yields one record per CDR3 protein. The sample holds 11,000 to 15,000 distinct CDR3 sequences; about 29% are singletons and the top ten take 22%. No antigen is known for these receptors. The sample consisted of cultured CD4+ T cells from blood. Every receptor here comes from a human donor with COVID-19. CDR3s include the opening cysteine and the closing phenylalanine or tryptophan. D genes are given only for firm matches. For some rows the clone size is stated as once, few or many, or as a class when expanded; others skip it.

d_call,j_call,v_call,clone_size,cdr3_nt,cdr3_aa
TRBD1,TRBJ2-1,TRBV6-1,medium-sized,TGTGCCAGCAGGCCGGGACAGGGGAGCAATGAGCAGTTCTTC,CASRPGQGSNEQFF
-,TRBJ1-1,TRBV18,-,TGTGCCAGCCAAGTACAGGAGAACACTGAAGCTTTCTTT,CASQVQENTEAFF
TRBD1,TRBJ2-3,TRBV12-3/TRBV12-4,-,TGTGCCAGCAGTTTTATTGGGACAGCGCAGTATTTT,CASSFIGTAQYF
-,TRBJ2-7,TRBV24-1,-,TGTGCCACCAGTGGACCCGGGACACGATCCTACGAGCAGTACTTC,CATSGPGTRSYEQYF
-,TRBJ1-1,TRBV10-3,few,TGTGCCATCTCCACAGGGCTGAACACTGAAGCTTTCTTT,CAISTGLNTEAFF
-,TRBJ1-1,TRBV7-9,-,TGTGCCAGCAGCTCAAATATTCGGTTGGGGCCCACTGAAGCTTTCTTT,CASSSNIRLGPTEAFF
-,TRBJ2-5,TRBV19,-,TGTGCCAGTGGGAGTAGGAAAGAGACCCAGTACTTC,CASGSRKETQYF
-,TRBJ2-7,TRBV29-1,-,TGCAGCGTTAGGAAGGGTTACTACGAGCAGTACTTC,CSVRKGYYEQYF
TRBD1,TRBJ1-2,TRBV7-2,-,TGTGCCAGCAGCCAGGACAGGAGGGGCTATGGCTACACCTTC,CASSQDRRGYGYTF
TRBD2,TRBJ2-5,TRBV30,few,TGTGCCTCTGAAGCGGGGGGAGAGACCCAGTACTTC,CASEAGGETQYF
TRBD2,TRBJ2-3,TRBV11-3,-,TGTGCCAGCAGCCTTGGCGGGGGGGGTACAGATACGCAGTATTTT,CASSLGGGGTDTQYF
-,TRBJ2-4,TRBV7-9,few,TGTGCCAGCAGCTCGTCTAGAGGGGTCAGCAGAAACATTCAGTACTTC,CASSSSRGVSRNIQYF
TRBD1,TRBJ1-5,TRBV28,-,TGTGCCAGCAGTTTAGGACAGGGTTATCAGCCCCAGCATTTT,CASSLGQGYQPQHF
-,TRBJ1-2,TRBV12-3/TRBV12-4,-,TGTGCCAGCAGTTTGCGGCCCGGGGTTTTCCTTCCAAAGAGGACTAACTATGGCTACACCTTC,CASSLRPGVFLPKRTNYGYTF
-,TRBJ2-1,TRBV6-5,-,TGTGCCAGCAGTTCCAGGGGCAATGAGCAGTTCTTC,CASSSRGNEQFF
-,TRBJ2-5,TRBV2,few,TGTGCCAGCACAGGCGGGCTCCAAGAGACCCAGTACTTC,CASTGGLQETQYF
-,TRBJ2-7,TRBV2,-,TGTGCCAGCAGGAGGGAATCCTACGAGCAGTACTTC,CASRRESYEQYF
-,TRBJ1-3,TRBV10-3,-,TGTGCCATCGCGCAGGGAGGAAACACCATATATTTT,CAIAQGGNTIYF
TRBD1,TRBJ1-5,TRBV20-1,-,TGCAGTGCGAAAGAGACAGGGAGGACGAGCAATCAGCCCCAGCATTTT,CSAKETGRTSNQPQHF
-,TRBJ1-2,TRBV7-2,-,TGTGCCAGCACCCTGACAGGTTGGGGTGGTGGCTACACCTTC,CASTLTGWGGGYTF
TRBD1,TRBJ2-3,TRBV19,-,TGTGCCAGTAGTATGCAAGTCGCACAGGGGGGCTCAGATACGCAGTATTTT,CASSMQVAQGGSDTQYF
-,TRBJ2-1,TRBV11-1,-,TGTGCCAGCAGCTTAACCGGCAGCAATGAGCAGTTCTTC,CASSLTGSNEQFF
TRBD1,TRBJ1-1,TRBV6-1,-,TGTGCCAGCAGGGACCGGGACAGGGGACGCGCTGAAGCTTTCTTT,CASRDRDRGRAEAFF
TRBD1,TRBJ1-4,TRBV24-1,-,TGTGCCACCAGTGACCCGGGACAGGGGAGGCGAAAACTGTTTTTT,CATSDPGQGRRKLFF
-,TRBJ2-2,TRBV6-1,few,TGTGCCAGCAGTGACTTGGACACCGGGGAGCTGTTTTTT,CASSDLDTGELFF
-,TRBJ2-2,TRBV10-3,few,TGTGCCACCAGCGCCGAGGGGAAGGTCGGGGAGCTGTTTTTT,CATSAEGKVGELFF
TRBD1,TRBJ2-7,TRBV6-1,few,TGTGCCGCCGGCCCGGGACAGTCCTACGAGCAGTACTTC,CAAGPGQSYEQYF
TRBD2,TRBJ2-3,TRBV11-2,-,TGTGCCAGCAGCTATGCTAGCGGGACCAAACCTGGTGAAACGCAGTATTTT,CASSYASGTKPGETQYF
TRBD1,TRBJ2-7,TRBV2,-,TGTGCCAGCAGTAAGGGACAGCCCTCCTACGAGCAGTACTTC,CASSKGQPSYEQYF
-,TRBJ1-3,TRBV2,few,TGTGCCAGCAGTGAAACGGTAGGGCGGTCTGGAAACACCATATATTTT,CASSETVGRSGNTIYF
-,TRBJ2-3,TRBV12-5,-,TGTGCTAGTGGTTTATACCAGGGGGGCTTAGATACGCAGTATTTT,CASGLYQGGLDTQYF
-,TRBJ2-7,TRBV2,-,TGTGCCAGCAGTGCCCCGGGTTCAGGTTTACGGTACTTC,CASSAPGSGLRYF
-,TRBJ2-3,TRBV14,-,TGTGCCAGCAGCTACCGGACTGCCCCGAGGGGCGATACGCAGTATTTT,CASSYRTAPRGDTQYF
TRBD2,TRBJ2-1,TRBV6-2/TRBV6-3,medium-sized,TGTGCCAGCAGTTACTTAGCGGGGTACAATGAGCAGTTCTTC,CASSYLAGYNEQFF
-,TRBJ2-2,TRBV2,few,TGTGCCAGCAGCTATACACCCCCCGGCACCGGGGAGCTGTTTTTT,CASSYTPPGTGELFF
-,TRBJ1-3,TRBV20-1,-,TGCAGTGCTACAGCCGGGGACTTGATGGTGATATATTTT,CSATAGDLMVIYF
-,TRBJ1-2,TRBV7-9,-,TGTGCCAGCAGCTTAGCTGGCAACCAGAGGACCTATGGCTACACCTTC,CASSLAGNQRTYGYTF
-,TRBJ2-6,TRBV20-1,-,TGCAGTGCTAGGGAGGGTTCCCGTGGGGCCAACGTCCTGACTTTC,CSAREGSRGANVLTF
-,TRBJ2-7,TRBV15,few,TGTGCCACCAGTACCGGGTCCATGGCCTACGAGCAGTACTTC,CATSTGSMAYEQYF
-,TRBJ1-1,TRBV10-2,few,TGCGCCAGCAGTGAGGCGCAGGGAAGCGGAACTGAAGCTTTCTTT,CASSEAQGSGTEAFF
-,TRBJ2-5,TRBV7-9,-,TGTGCCAGCAGCTTATCGGGACGCCCGGCTCAGTACTTC,CASSLSGRPAQYF
TRBD2,TRBJ2-5,TRBV20-1,few,TGCAGTGCCGGGACTAGCGGGAATGAAGAGACCCAGTACTTC,CSAGTSGNEETQYF
TRBD1,TRBJ1-2,TRBV27,few,TGTGCCAGCAGGCGGGACAGGGCTAATGGCTACACCTTC,CASRRDRANGYTF
-,TRBJ1-5,TRBV2,-,TGTGCCAGCGAGGCGGGTATAGATCAGCCCCAGCATTTT,CASEAGIDQPQHF
TRBD1,TRBJ1-5,TRBV12-3/TRBV12-4,-,TGTGCCAGCAAAGGCACAGGGGACAGCAATCAGCCCCAGCATTTT,CASKGTGDSNQPQHF
TRBD1,TRBJ2-5,TRBV7-9,-,TGTGCCAGCAGCTTGGAAGGGGGCGTAGGGACCCAGTACTTC,CASSLEGGVGTQYF
TRBD2,TRBJ2-3,TRBV6-5,-,TGTGCCAGCAGTTACGGGGCGGGGGGCACAGATACGCAGTATTTT,CASSYGAGGTDTQYF
-,TRBJ1-6,TRBV6-1,-,TGTGCCAGCAGCGTCGGGAGGGGGCCCCTCCACTTT,CASSVGRGPLHF
-,TRBJ1-6,TRBV4-2,-,TGTGCCAGCAGCCGGGAGGGCGTATCCTATAATTCACCCCTCCACTTT,CASSREGVSYNSPLHF
TRBD2,TRBJ2-2,TRBV11-1,-,TGTGCCAGCAGCTTAAAACGGCTAGCGGGGGGGCCGGACACCGGGGAGCTGTTTTTT,CASSLKRLAGGPDTGELFF
-,TRBJ1-5,TRBV4-1,-,TGCGCCAGCAGCAAGCGACAGAGCCTAAGCAATCAGCCCCAGCATTTT,CASSKRQSLSNQPQHF
TRBD2,TRBJ2-3,TRBV28,-,TGTGCCAGCAGTCCTTCCCGGGGGGTGAGCACAGATACGCAGTATTTT,CASSPSRGVSTDTQYF
-,TRBJ1-5,TRBV20-1,-,TGCAGTGCTCCGCTTTGGGACGGAAACAATCAGCCCCAGCATTTT,CSAPLWDGNNQPQHF
-,TRBJ2-7,TRBV15,-,TGTGCCACCAGCAGAGTGTTAGGGGTCGAGCAGTACTTC,CATSRVLGVEQYF